The clone carrying this TCR beta chain was recorded once. Its antigen is unidentified. Trimming pared 6 bases from V and 4 bases from J, leaving 16 bases between. The germline CDR1 and CDR2 sequences are KGHSH and LQKENI. The CDR3 covers 14 residues. This entry is derived from a study of cytomegalovirus exposure and HLA in healthy donors. Study-level information: Within the Caucasian-associated ancestry cluster were around 81% of the approximately 400 genotyped donors.

Study findings and constraints: In a later analysis, DRB1 alleles had the most associated TCRs; HLA-C alleles the fewest. Later on, an analysis found that several of the most significant clusters appeared to be linked to common viral pathogens, which included parvovirus B19. According to a later analysis, most TCR beta chains associated with CMV appeared HLA-restricted.

PCR was performed using 60 Vbeta and 13 Jbeta primers. The data were produced by immunoSEQ multiplex PCR, yet TCRdb's version contains in-frame clones alone and is incomplete. The table lists about 150,000 clones, 70% to 80% of them singletons, with roughly 13% in the top ten. Sequencing input: PBMCs. The chain joins TRBV18 to TRBJ2-7, with D possibly TRBD2 on 6 matching bases. The TCR was taken from a man aged 25-45 years in good health and CMV-seropositive. DNA of the CDR3: TGTGCCAGCTCGAACTTCCGGGCGGGGTACGAGCAGTACTTC. This gives the protein CASSNFRAGYEQYF.